These 6 T cell receptor beta chains originate from one sample sequenced in a study of blood T cell repertoires in COVID-19. The method was immunoSEQ multiplex PCR; TCRdb's version includes in-frame clones alone and lacks a portion of them. The profile shows around 450,000 clones, around 90% of them singletons. Sequenced: PBMCs or T cells enriched from blood (not recorded which). These TCRs come from a woman under 30 who had recovered from COVID-19.

This sequence joins TRBV19 and TRBJ1-1; 8 nucleotides match TRBD1. Germline assignment: CDR1 LNHDA and CDR2 SQIVND (reference sequence). The CDR3 runs 15 residues. Losses at the gene ends were 7 bases for V and 2 bases for J; bases not matched to a gene: 9. CDR3 DNA sequence: TGTGCCAGTAATTTCGCAGGGGGCGATAACACTGAAGCTTTCTTT. This translates into CASNFAGGDNTEAFF.

This sequence joins TRBV28 and TRBJ1-1; TRBD1 aligns across 7 bases. The CDR3 is 13 residues long. The germline V gene has CDR1 MDHEN and CDR2 SYDVKM. V trimming: 1 base; J trimming: 4 bases; junction bases outside the gene matches: 0. CDR3 sequence reads: CASSLSGGTEAFF. The CDR3, as DNA: TGTGCCAGCAGTTTATCAGGGGGCACTGAAGCTTTCTTT.

This chain links TRBV7-2 with TRBJ2-4, with D possibly TRBD2 on 5 matching bases. The germline gives CDR1 SGHTA, CDR2 FQGNSA. The CDR3 is 16 amino acids. V lost 5 bases and J 3 bases, leaving 17 bases between the germline ends. CDR3 region: CASSAPRGEGKNIQYF. The CDR3 nucleotides read TGTGCCAGCAGCGCGCCTAGAGGCGAGGGCAAAAACATTCAGTACTTC.

The chain recombines TRBV5-5 with TRBJ1-1, with 12 bases aligning to TRBD1. The CDR3 is made up of 15 amino acids. The ends lost 6 bases at V and 5 bases at J; junction bases unmatched: 8. CDR1 is SGHKS, CDR2 YYEKEE, per germline (reference sequence). The CDR3 region is CASTGTGGGSTEAFF. CDR3 nucleotides: TGTGCCAGCACCGGGACAGGGGGCGGGTCGACTGAAGCTTTCTTT.

This clone came up once. V is TRBV5-1 and J is TRBJ1-1; 8 bases align to TRBD1. Trimming at V came to 2 bases and at J to 0 bases, leaving 9 bases not matched to a gene. The CDR3 consists of 17 residues. Germline V gene data show CDR1 as SGHRS and CDR2 as YFSETQ. The CDR3 region has the DNA TGCGCCAGCAGCTTCACGACAGGGGAGTCCATGAACACTGAAGCTTTCTTT. Translated: CASSFTTGESMNTEAFF.

V is TRBV7-3 and J is TRBJ2-1, with 9 bases matching TRBD2. The CDR3 is made up of 15 amino acids. Per germline, CDR1 SGHTA and CDR2 FQGTGA. J was trimmed by 6 bases and V by 2 bases; bases with no gene match: 5. The CDR3 nucleotides are TGTGCCAGCAGCTTAGGGCTAGCGGGGACCAATGAGCAGTTCTTC. Protein: CASSLGLAGTNEQFF.